The text below deals with one T cell receptor beta chain. The data belong to a study of blood T cell repertoires in COVID-19. Study-level information: The origin of the acute and convalescent COVID-19 samples was the United States, Italy and Spain. PBMCs, B-cell-depleted T cells, or T cells provided the cDNA or gDNA that made up the material.

Original methodology: The assay estimated nucleated cells by amplifying reference gene primers. The table came from immunoSEQ multiplex PCR; TCRdb's copy has only in-frame clones and leaves some out. The V and J calls and the clone size are those of that table, but D and trimming were determined from the DNA. There are 150,000 to 200,000 clones in the sample; 85% to 90% occur only once, and 3.7% lies in the top ten. The germline CDR1 and CDR2 sequences are SEHNR and FQNEAQ (reference sequence). Trimming removed 10 bases at V and 2 bases at J, with 27 bases between. The CDR3 has 19 amino acids. The V call is TRBV7-9, the J call TRBJ2-6; D uncertain. The origin of this receptor is a young man with active or convalescent COVID-19. What was sequenced was peripheral blood. Here the CDR3 reads CAIPDWVRFTPTGANVLTF. The CDR3 DNA sequence: TGTGCCATACCCGACTGGGTTAGGTTTACTCCTACTGGGGCCAACGTCCTGACTTTC.